Following are 30 T cell receptor beta chains from one sample sequenced in a study of blood T cell repertoires in COVID-19. Assay used: immunoSEQ multiplex PCR; TCRdb lists only in-frame clones, some missing. Of 150,000 to 200,000 clones in the sample, approximately 88% were seen once. Sequenced material: PBMCs or T cells enriched from blood (not recorded which). The receptors come from a woman younger than 30 who had recovered from COVID-19.

The J gene is TRBJ2-3, the V gene TRBV6-1, with 9 bases fitting TRBD2. Trimming removed 3 bases from V and 4 bases from J; junction bases left unmatched: 5. Germline V gene lookup returns CDR1 MNHNS and CDR2 SASEGT. The CDR3 is 15 amino acids. CDR3 protein: CASSDVAGAPDTQYF. CDR3 nucleotide sequence: TGTGCCAGCAGTGACGTAGCGGGAGCCCCAGATACGCAGTATTTT.

To note about this clone: Other DNA sequences in this specimen translate into the identical CDR3. The rearrangement links TRBV12-3 or TRBV12-4 to TRBJ1-3; D not resolved. V was cut by 6 bases and J by 4 bases, with 7 bases left in between. The CDR3 totals 12 residues. The CDR3 here is CASSLQGNTIYF. The CDR3 nucleotides read TGTGCCAGCAGCTTACAAGGAAACACCATATATTTT.

The V call is TRBV10-2, the J call TRBJ1-1, with D unclear. V lost 0 bases and J lost 11, with 13 bases in between. Germline V gives CDR1 WSHSY, CDR2 SAAADI. This CDR3 comprises 13 residues. The CDR3 coding sequence is TGCGCCAGCAGTGAGTCGCGACTCGCGAGGGCTTTCTTT. Encoded protein: CASSESRLARAFF.

V and J are TRBV12-3 or TRBV12-4 and TRBJ2-2; D not certain. Trimming removed 11 bases at V and 8 bases at J, with 15 bases between. The CDR3 is 12 residues long. The CDR3: CAYREFGGELFF. In DNA, the CDR3 is TGTGCCTATCGAGAATTCGGGGGGGAGCTGTTTTTT.

The genes are TRBV5-1 and TRBJ2-3; D is perhaps TRBD2 (5 bases). The V end was cut by 2 bases, the J end by 0 bases, with 13 bases between. Germline V gene sequence: CDR1 SGHRS, CDR2 YFSETQ. The CDR3 has 16 residues. The CDR3 sequence: CASSFTLDTSTDTQYF. CDR3 bases: TGCGCCAGCAGCTTTACACTAGACACAAGCACAGATACGCAGTATTTT.

The rearrangement links TRBV27 to TRBJ1-5; D is possibly TRBD1 (5 bases). Germline CDR1 and CDR2: MNHEY and SMNVEV (reference sequence). CDR3 size: 14 residues. Trimming shortened V by 6 bases and J by 6 bases, and 15 bases separated the two germline ends. The CDR3 spells CASSPGLISQPQHF. CDR3 nucleotides: TGTGCCAGCAGCCCAGGGCTGATCAGTCAGCCCCAGCATTTT.

This chain connects TRBV28 to TRBJ2-7, with TRBD2 as a possible D gene (5 bases). The germline V and J ends were trimmed by 3 bases and 0 bases, with 15 bases remaining between them. Per the germline V gene, CDR1 is MDHEN and CDR2 is SYDVKM. The CDR3 runs to 16 residues. This CDR3 is CASSLRRRTSSYEQYF. In DNA, the CDR3 is TGTGCCAGCAGTTTGAGGAGGAGGACCAGCTCCTACGAGCAGTACTTC.

The chain links TRBV27 to TRBJ2-1; 10 nucleotides align to TRBD1. CDR1 MNHEY and CDR2 SMNVEV come from the germline V gene (reference sequence). The CDR3 sequence is 15 residues long. V was pared by 5 bases and J by 7 bases, with 8 bases of the junction left unmatched. Here the CDR3 reads CASSHTRTGGNEQFF. CDR3 coding DNA: TGTGCCAGCAGTCATACTCGGACAGGGGGGAATGAGCAGTTCTTC.

The rearrangement joins TRBV9 to TRBJ2-3; D is possibly TRBD2 (5 bases). Trimming cost V 4 bases and J 0 bases, with 18 bases left between them. The CDR3 consists of 17 residues. The germline V gene encodes CDR1 SGDLS and CDR2 YYNGEE. The DNA of the CDR3 is TGTGCCAGCAGCCCACAAGGGCGGGCCCCTAGCACAGATACGCAGTATTTT. Protein sequence: CASSPQGRAPSTDTQYF.

The rearrangement joins TRBV5-1 to TRBJ1-1; no firm D call. V dropped 2 bases and J dropped 2 bases, with 7 bases sitting between them. The CDR3 is 13 amino acids. Germline V CDR1 and CDR2: SGHRS, YFSETQ. CDR3 sequence reads: CASSFAPNTEAFF. The CDR3 DNA sequence: TGCGCCAGCAGCTTCGCGCCCAACACTGAAGCTTTCTTT.

The chain uses TRBV5-6 and TRBJ2-7; maybe TRBD2 (6 bases). Germline V gene data show CDR1 as SGHDT and CDR2 as YYEEEE. The V and J ends lost 2 bases and 0 bases respectively, with 15 bases between them. The CDR3 consists of 16 residues. The CDR3 nucleotides are TGTGCCAGCAGCTTTTGGAAGCGGGCGAGCTCCTACGAGCAGTACTTC. Amino acids: CASSFWKRASSYEQYF.

This clone was counted once. V is TRBV28 and J is TRBJ2-1; 8 bases agree with TRBD2. The V and J ends lost 8 bases and 3 bases, in that order; junction bases with no gene match: 6. CDR3 length equals 14 residues. Germline V gene lookup returns CDR1 MDHEN and CDR2 SYDVKM. This CDR3 is CASLTSGNYNEQFF. As DNA, the CDR3 is TGTGCCAGCCTCACTAGCGGCAACTACAATGAGCAGTTCTTC. Full variable domain (rest looked up from reference TRBV28 and TRBJ2-1): DVKVTQSSRYLVKRTGEKVFLECVQDMDHENMFWYRQDPGLGLRLIYFSYDVKMKEKGDIPEGYSVSREKKERFSLILESASTNQTSMYLCASLTSGNYNEQFFGPGTRLTVL.

About this clone itself: The junction does not match germline at one end; this may be a read error. V usage is TRBV7-7 and J usage is TRBJ2-7, with 13 positions matching TRBD2. The germline V gene has CDR1 SSHAT and CDR2 FNYEAQ (reference sequence). The CDR3 runs 16 residues. In nucleotides, the CDR3 is TGTGCTAGCAGCTTAGGAACTAGCGGGAGGGTCGACGAGCAGTACTTC. Amino acids: CASSLGTSGRVDEQYF. The whole variable domain, filled in from reference TRBV7-7 and TRBJ2-7, reads GAGVSQSPRYKVTKRGQDVTLRCDPISSHATLYWYQQALGQGPEFLTYFNYEAQPDKSGLPSDRFSAERPEGSISTLTIQRTEQRDSAMYRCASSLGTSGRVDEQYFGPGTRLTVT.

This chain connects TRBV28 to TRBJ1-6; D is perhaps TRBD1 (6 bases). From germline, CDR1 is MDHEN and CDR2 SYDVKM. The CDR3 totals 14 residues. The ends were cut back, 2 bases at V and 10 bases at J, with 12 bases in the middle. For the CDR3, the DNA is TGTGCCAGCAGTTTACCACAGGGAGAGTCACCCCTCCACTTT. Amino acid sequence: CASSLPQGESPLHF.

The chain couples TRBV4-2 to TRBJ2-7; 7 bases fit TRBD2. The J segment lost 0 bases and the V segment lost 2 bases, leaving 10 bases of the junction unmatched. CDR3 length: 17 amino acids. From germline, CDR1 is LGHNA and CDR2 YNFKEQ. The CDR3 bases are TGTGCCAGCAGCCAAAGTACGGGGGGACTAAGCTCCTACGAGCAGTACTTC. This sequence encodes CASSQSTGGLSSYEQYF.

This chain uses TRBV6-2 or TRBV6-3 with TRBJ2-7, with 13 bases aligning to TRBD2. V lost 5 bases to trimming and J lost 0 bases; unmatched junction nucleotides: 10. Germline CDR1 reads MNHEY; CDR2 reads SVGEGT. CDR3 size: 18 residues. CDR3 bases: TGTGCCAGCAGTCCCGGAGGGACTAGCGGGGCCAGCTCCTACGAGCAGTACTTC. This gives the protein CASSPGGTSGASSYEQYF.

This clone appeared a single time. V is TRBV7-5 and J is TRBJ1-5; the DNA was not compared with TRBD1, the D call given in the table. TRBV7-5 is designated a pseudogene. This CDR3 comprises 16 residues. In nucleotides, the CDR3 is TGTGCCAGAACGATAAAGGACAGGGAAAGTTTTCAGCCCCAGCATTTT. This sequence encodes CARTIKDRESFQPQHF.

The chain combines TRBV15 with TRBJ1-2; 10 nucleotides align to TRBD1. This CDR3 spans 14 amino acids. Germline trimming cut 5 bases from V and 6 bases from J; bases unmatched to any gene: 6. Germline assignment: CDR1 LNHNV and CDR2 YYDKDF (reference sequence). This CDR3 is CATSFRQGADGYTF. CDR3 nucleotides: TGTGCCACCAGCTTCCGACAGGGGGCGGATGGCTACACCTTC.

Only one count was recorded for this clone. CDR3 in amino acids: CASSLPRQGISTDTQYF. Written as DNA, the CDR3 is TGTGCCAGCAGTTTACCCAGACAGGGGATTAGCACAGATACGCAGTATTTT. The chain links TRBV28 to TRBJ2-3; 8 bases match TRBD1. Germline loops: CDR1 MDHEN, CDR2 SYDVKM. This CDR3 has 17 amino acids. Germline trimming cut 2 bases from V and 0 bases from J; bases unmatched to any gene: 7. Full variable domain (remainder filled in from reference TRBV28 and TRBJ2-3): DVKVTQSSRYLVKRTGEKVFLECVQDMDHENMFWYRQDPGLGLRLIYFSYDVKMKEKGDIPEGYSVSREKKERFSLILESASTNQTSMYLCASSLPRQGISTDTQYFGPGTRLTVL.

Comments on this clone: Its ends do not fully match the called genes, so a read error is possible. This chain links TRBV28 with TRBJ1-2; TRBD1 might be the D (5 bases). This CDR3 is 14 amino acids long. Germline CDR1 reads MDHEN; CDR2 reads SYDVKM. CDR3: CASSSHSGQFGSTF. The CDR3, as DNA: TGTGCCAGCAGTTCCCATTCAGGGCAATTCGGCTCCACCTTC.

This clone was detected only once. V gene TRBV19 combines with J gene TRBJ1-2; 8 positions agree with TRBD1. The V and J ends lost 3 bases and 3 bases, in that order; junction bases with no gene match: 3. CDR3 size: 14 residues. Germline CDR1 is LNHDA and CDR2 is SQIVND (reference sequence). This chain's CDR3 is CASSMDRVDYGYTF. The DNA for the CDR3 is TGTGCCAGTAGTATGGACAGGGTGGACTATGGCTACACCTTC.

The chain joins TRBV9 to TRBJ1-5, with D possibly matching TRBD1 (5 bases). Germline CDR1 is SGDLS and CDR2 is YYNGEE. Deletions cut 3 bases from V and 6 bases from J, with 13 bases between. The CDR3 runs 14 residues. The CDR3 DNA reads TGTGCCAGCAGCGAGGGGACTGGTAGTCAGCCCCAGCATTTT. Residues: CASSEGTGSQPQHF.

This chain uses TRBV28 with TRBJ1-2; D is unclear. Trimming cost V 1 base and J 3 bases, with 9 bases left between them. CDR3 length: 14 residues. CDR1 and CDR2 from the germline V gene are MDHEN and SYDVKM. The CDR3 region has the DNA TGTGCCAGCAGTTTATTTATCCGGGACTATGGCTACACCTTC. Translated: CASSLFIRDYGYTF.

The chain has TRBV2 and TRBJ2-1, with D unclear. CDR3 length: 11 residues. Germline CDR1 is SNHLY and CDR2 is FYNNEI. V was shortened by 8 bases and J by 6 bases, with 8 bases between the two germline ends. The CDR3 reads CASLGVNEQFF. The CDR3, as DNA: TGTGCCAGCCTCGGAGTCAATGAGCAGTTCTTC.

This sequence joins TRBV6-5 and TRBJ1-2, with D possibly matching TRBD1 (5 bases). The V gene's germline CDR1 is MNHEY and CDR2 SVGAGI. V was clipped by 11 bases and J by 2 bases, with 12 bases between them. The CDR3 runs 12 residues. The CDR3 is CAGGLANYGYTF. For the CDR3, the DNA is TGTGCCGGGGGACTGGCAAACTATGGCTACACCTTC.

This rearrangement joins TRBV10-1 to TRBJ2-3, with D possibly matching TRBD1 (6 bases). CDR1 is WNHNN, CDR2 SYGVQD, per germline (reference sequence). V was trimmed by 10 bases and J by 6 bases, leaving 8 bases between them. The CDR3 has 10 residues. CDR3 amino acids: CAKRGDTQYF. CDR3 bases: TGCGCCAAAAGGGGGGATACGCAGTATTTT.

V usage is TRBV7-2 and J usage is TRBJ2-6; 9 positions match TRBD1. This CDR3 is 14 amino acids long. The J segment lost 14 bases and the V segment lost 7 bases, leaving 12 bases of the junction unmatched. Germline V gives CDR1 SGHTA, CDR2 FQGNSA. CDR3 nucleotide sequence: TGTGCCAGCACTCGAAAAGCGGGACAGGGATTCCTGACTTTC. It is translated as CASTRKAGQGFLTF.

The chain couples TRBV28 to TRBJ1-2, with D hard to call. Germline V gene sequence: CDR1 MDHEN, CDR2 SYDVKM. This CDR3 has 12 amino acids. V was cut by 10 bases and J by 0 bases, with 9 bases left in between. This CDR3 is CATQVPNYGYTF. CDR3 DNA: TGTGCCACACAAGTCCCTAACTATGGCTACACCTTC.

Comment on this clone: Other nucleotide sequences from this sample produce the same CDR3. The chain joins TRBV5-1 to TRBJ2-7, with D perhaps matching TRBD1 (7 bases). Between the trimmed V and J ends, which lost 4 bases and 0 bases, there was a span of 11 bases. Germline loops: CDR1 SGHRS, CDR2 YFSETQ. The CDR3 sequence is 14 residues long. CDR3 amino acids: CASSPGDSSYEQYF. The CDR3, as DNA: TGCGCCAGCAGCCCGGGGGACAGCTCCTACGAGCAGTACTTC. Full variable domain (rest looked up from reference TRBV5-1 and TRBJ2-7): KAGVTQTPRYLIKTRGQQVTLSCSPISGHRSVSWYQQTPGQGLQFLFEYFSETQRNKGNFPGRFSGRQFSNSRSEMNVSTLELGDSALYLCASSPGDSSYEQYFGPGTRLTVT.

The gene calls are TRBV19 and TRBJ1-2; D might be TRBD1 (6 bases). From germline, CDR1 is LNHDA and CDR2 SQIVND (reference sequence). The CDR3 length is 13 residues. Between the trimmed V and J ends, which lost 5 bases and 4 bases, there was a span of 11 bases. CDR3 residues: CASSPGAPYGYTF. CDR3 sequence (DNA): TGTGCCAGTAGTCCAGGGGCACCCTATGGCTACACCTTC.